What follows describes a single T cell receptor beta chain. These data come from a study of shared T cell receptors in the human thymus. The V end was cut by 0 bases, the J end by 0 bases, with 14 bases between. The germline CDR1 and CDR2 sequences are SGHAT and FQNNGV. The CDR3 covers 17 residues. Profiled with immunoSEQ multiplex PCR; TCRdb holds only in-frame clones, not every one. The sample lists 550,000 to 800,000 clones; roughly 85% were seen once. These data were likewise used in another study, on human thymus T cells. As that study records: Repertoires from thymus and blood appeared to show biased V and J gene usage.

The sequence was collected from a girl under three years old with a congenital heart defect. This chain joins TRBV11-2 and TRBJ1-1, with a possible D match to TRBD1 (6 bases). The specimen was thymocytes. The CDR3 reads CASSLDGTPTLNTEAFF. The CDR3 DNA reads as TGTGCCAGCAGCTTAGACGGGACACCCACCTTGAACACTGAAGCTTTCTTT.